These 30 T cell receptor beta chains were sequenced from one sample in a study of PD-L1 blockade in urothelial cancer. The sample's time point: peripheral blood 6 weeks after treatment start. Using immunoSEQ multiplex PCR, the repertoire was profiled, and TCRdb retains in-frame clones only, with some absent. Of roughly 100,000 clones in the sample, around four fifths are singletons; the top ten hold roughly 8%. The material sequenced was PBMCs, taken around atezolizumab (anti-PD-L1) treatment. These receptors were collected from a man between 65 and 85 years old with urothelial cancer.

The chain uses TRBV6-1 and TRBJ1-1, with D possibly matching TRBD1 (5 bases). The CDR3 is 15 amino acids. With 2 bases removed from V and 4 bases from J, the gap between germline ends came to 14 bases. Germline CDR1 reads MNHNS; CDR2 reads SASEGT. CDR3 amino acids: CASSENPPGLTEAFF. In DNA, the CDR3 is TGTGCCAGCAGTGAAAACCCGCCAGGGCTCACTGAAGCTTTCTTT.

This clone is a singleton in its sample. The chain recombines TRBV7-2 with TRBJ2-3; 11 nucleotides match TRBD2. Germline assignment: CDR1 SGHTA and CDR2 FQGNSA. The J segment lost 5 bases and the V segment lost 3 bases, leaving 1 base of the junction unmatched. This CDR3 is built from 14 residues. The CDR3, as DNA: TGTGCCAGCAGCTTGACTAGCGGGAAAGATACGCAGTATTTT. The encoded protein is CASSLTSGKDTQYF.

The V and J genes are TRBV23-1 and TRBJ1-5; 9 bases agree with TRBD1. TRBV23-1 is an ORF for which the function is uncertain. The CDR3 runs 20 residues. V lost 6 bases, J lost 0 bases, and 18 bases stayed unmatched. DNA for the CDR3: TGCGCCAGCAGCCTAAGCCTACTCACGGACAGGGGAAATAGCAATCAGCCCCAGCATTTT. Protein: CASSLSLLTDRGNSNQPQHF.

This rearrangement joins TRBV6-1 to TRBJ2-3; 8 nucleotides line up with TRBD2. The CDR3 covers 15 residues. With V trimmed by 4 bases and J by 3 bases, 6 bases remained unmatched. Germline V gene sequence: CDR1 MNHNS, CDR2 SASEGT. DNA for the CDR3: TGTGCCAGCAGTGCCCCGGGACTAGGGACAGATACGCAGTATTTT. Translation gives CASSAPGLGTDTQYF.

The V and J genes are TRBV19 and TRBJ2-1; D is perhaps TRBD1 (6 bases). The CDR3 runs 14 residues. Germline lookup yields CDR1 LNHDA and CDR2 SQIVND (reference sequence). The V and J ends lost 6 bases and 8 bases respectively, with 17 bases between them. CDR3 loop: CASSGPRGGYEQFF. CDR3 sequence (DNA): TGTGCCAGTAGCGGCCCTCGAGGGGGATATGAGCAGTTCTTC.

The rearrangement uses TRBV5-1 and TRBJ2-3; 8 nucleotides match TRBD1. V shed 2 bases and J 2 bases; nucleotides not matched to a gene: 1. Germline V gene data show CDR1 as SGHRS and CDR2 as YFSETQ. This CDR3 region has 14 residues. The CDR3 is CASSLQGDTDTQYF. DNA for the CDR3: TGCGCCAGCAGCTTACAGGGGGACACAGATACGCAGTATTTT.

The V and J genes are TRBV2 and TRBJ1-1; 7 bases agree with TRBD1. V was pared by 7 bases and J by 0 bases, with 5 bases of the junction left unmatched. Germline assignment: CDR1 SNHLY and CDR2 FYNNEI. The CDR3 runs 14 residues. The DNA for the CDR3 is TGTGCCAGCAAGCCGACAGGGATGAACACTGAAGCTTTCTTT. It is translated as CASKPTGMNTEAFF. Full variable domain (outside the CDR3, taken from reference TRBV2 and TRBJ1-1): EPEVTQTPSHQVTQMGQEVILRCVPISNHLYFYWYRQILGQKVEFLVSFYNNEISEKSEIFDDQFSVERPDGSNFTLKIRSTKLEDSAMYFCASKPTGMNTEAFFGQGTRLTVV.

The CDR3 DNA follows: TGTGCCAGCAGCTCCACTGGTAGGGGAACTAATGAAAAACTGTTTTTT. Translating gives CASSSTGRGTNEKLFF. The chain carries TRBV5-6 and TRBJ1-4; D might be TRBD1 (5 bases). Deletions cut 3 bases from V and 1 base from J, with 13 bases between. Germline V gene sequence: CDR1 SGHDT, CDR2 YYEEEE. This CDR3 has 16 residues.

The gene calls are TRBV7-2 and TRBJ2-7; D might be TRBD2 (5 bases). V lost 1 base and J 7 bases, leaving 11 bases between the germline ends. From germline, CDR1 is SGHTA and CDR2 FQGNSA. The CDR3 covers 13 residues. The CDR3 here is CASSLESGREQYF. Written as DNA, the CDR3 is TGTGCCAGCAGCTTAGAGTCGGGAAGGGAGCAGTACTTC.

The CDR3 DNA reads TGTGCCAGCAGCTTGTATGACAGCCGGGAAAAACTGTTTTTT. Residues: CASSLYDSREKLFF. The chain combines TRBV5-4 with TRBJ1-4; possibly TRBD1 for D (5 bases). Germline-derived CDR1 and CDR2 are SGHNT and YYREEE (reference sequence). Trimming pared 1 base from V and 8 bases from J, leaving 12 bases between. The CDR3 loop spans 14 amino acids. Full variable domain (rest looked up from reference TRBV5-4 and TRBJ1-4): ETGVTQSPTHLIKTRGQQVTLRCSSQSGHNTVSWYQQALGQGPQFIFQYYREEENGRGNFPPRFSGLQFPNYSSELNVNALELDDSALYLCASSLYDSREKLFFGSGTQLSVL.

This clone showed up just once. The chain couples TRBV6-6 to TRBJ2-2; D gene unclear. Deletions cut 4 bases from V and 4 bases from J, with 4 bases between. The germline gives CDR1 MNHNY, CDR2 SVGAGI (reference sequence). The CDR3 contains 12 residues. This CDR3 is CASSFSTGELFF. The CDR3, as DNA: TGTGCCAGCAGTTTTAGCACCGGGGAGCTGTTTTTT.

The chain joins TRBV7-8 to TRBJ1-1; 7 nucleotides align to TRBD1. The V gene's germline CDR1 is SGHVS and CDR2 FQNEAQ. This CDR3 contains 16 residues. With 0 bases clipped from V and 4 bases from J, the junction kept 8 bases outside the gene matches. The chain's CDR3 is CASSLAGEGAVTEAFF. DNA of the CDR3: TGTGCCAGCAGCTTAGCGGGTGAGGGGGCGGTCACTGAAGCTTTCTTT.

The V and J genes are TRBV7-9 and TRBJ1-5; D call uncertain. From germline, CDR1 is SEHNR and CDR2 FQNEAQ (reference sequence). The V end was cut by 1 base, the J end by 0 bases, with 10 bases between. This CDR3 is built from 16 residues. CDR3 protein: CASSLGGAVSNQPQHF. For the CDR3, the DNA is TGTGCCAGCAGCTTAGGGGGAGCGGTTAGCAATCAGCCCCAGCATTTT.

CDR3 sequence: CAWNRGYGYTF. The CDR3, as DNA: TGTGCCTGGAACAGGGGTTATGGCTACACCTTC. The chain combines TRBV30 with TRBJ1-2; 7 nucleotides match TRBD1. With V trimmed by 4 bases and J by 5 bases, 1 base remained unmatched. This CDR3 has 11 amino acids. The germline gives CDR1 GTSNPN, CDR2 SVGIG (reference sequence).

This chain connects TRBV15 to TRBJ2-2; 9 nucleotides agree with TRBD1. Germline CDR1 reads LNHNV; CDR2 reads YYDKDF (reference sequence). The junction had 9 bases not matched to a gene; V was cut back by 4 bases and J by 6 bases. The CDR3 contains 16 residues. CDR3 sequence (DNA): TGTGCCACCAGCATACCGGGACAGGGATGGGCCGGGGAGCTGTTTTTT. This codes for CATSIPGQGWAGELFF.

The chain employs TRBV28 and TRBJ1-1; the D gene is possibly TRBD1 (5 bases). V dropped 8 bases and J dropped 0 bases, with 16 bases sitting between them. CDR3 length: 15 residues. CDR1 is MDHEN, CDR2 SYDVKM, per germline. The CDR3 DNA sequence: TGTGCCAGCTCAACTGGGGGGGTCATGAACACTGAAGCTTTCTTT. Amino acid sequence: CASSTGGVMNTEAFF.

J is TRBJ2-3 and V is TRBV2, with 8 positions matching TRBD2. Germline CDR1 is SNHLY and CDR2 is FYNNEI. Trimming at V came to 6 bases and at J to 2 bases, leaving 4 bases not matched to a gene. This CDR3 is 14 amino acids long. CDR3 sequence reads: CASRLAANTDTQYF. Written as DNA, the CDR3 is TGTGCCAGCAGACTAGCGGCTAACACAGATACGCAGTATTTT. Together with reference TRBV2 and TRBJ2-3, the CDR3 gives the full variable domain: EPEVTQTPSHQVTQMGQEVILRCVPISNHLYFYWYRQILGQKVEFLVSFYNNEISEKSEIFDDQFSVERPDGSNFTLKIRSTKLEDSAMYFCASRLAANTDTQYFGPGTRLTVL.

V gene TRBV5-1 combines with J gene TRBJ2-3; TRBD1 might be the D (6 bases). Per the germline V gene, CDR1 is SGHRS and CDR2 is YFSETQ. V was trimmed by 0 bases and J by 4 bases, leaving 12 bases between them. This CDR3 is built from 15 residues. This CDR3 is CASSLGRTGPDTQYF. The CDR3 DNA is TGCGCCAGCAGCTTGGGGAGAACAGGGCCAGATACGCAGTATTTT.

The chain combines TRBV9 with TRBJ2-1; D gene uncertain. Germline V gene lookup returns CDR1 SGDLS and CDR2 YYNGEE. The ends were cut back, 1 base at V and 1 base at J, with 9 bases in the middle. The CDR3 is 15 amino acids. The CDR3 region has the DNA TGTGCCAGCAGCGTAAGCTCCGGGTCCTACAATGAGCAGTTCTTC. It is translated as CASSVSSGSYNEQFF.

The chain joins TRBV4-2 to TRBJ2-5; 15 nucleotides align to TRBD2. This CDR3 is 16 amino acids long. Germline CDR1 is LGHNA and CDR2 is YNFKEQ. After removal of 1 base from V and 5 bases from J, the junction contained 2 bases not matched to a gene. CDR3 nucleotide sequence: TGTGCCAGCAGCCAAGGGACTAGCGGGGGGGCCGAGACCCAGTACTTC. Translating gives CASSQGTSGGAETQYF.

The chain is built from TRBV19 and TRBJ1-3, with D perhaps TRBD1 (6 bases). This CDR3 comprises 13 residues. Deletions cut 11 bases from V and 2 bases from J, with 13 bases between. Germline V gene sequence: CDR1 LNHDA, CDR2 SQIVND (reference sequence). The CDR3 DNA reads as TGTGCCGGTACTACAGGGACTGGAAACACCATATATTTT. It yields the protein CAGTTGTGNTIYF.

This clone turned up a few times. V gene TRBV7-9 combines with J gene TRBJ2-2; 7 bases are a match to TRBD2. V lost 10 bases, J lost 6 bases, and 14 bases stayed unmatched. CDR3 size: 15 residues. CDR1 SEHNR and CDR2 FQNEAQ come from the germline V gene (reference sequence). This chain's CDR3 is CATHSGLSYSGELFF. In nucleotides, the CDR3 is TGTGCCACCCATAGCGGGCTGTCCTATTCCGGGGAGCTGTTTTTT.

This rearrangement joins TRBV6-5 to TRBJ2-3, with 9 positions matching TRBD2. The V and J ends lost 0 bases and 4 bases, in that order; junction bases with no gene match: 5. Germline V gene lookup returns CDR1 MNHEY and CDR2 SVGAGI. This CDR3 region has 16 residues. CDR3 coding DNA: TGTGCCAGCAGTTACTCCGGGCGGGGGGGCCCAGATACGCAGTATTTT. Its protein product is CASSYSGRGGPDTQYF.

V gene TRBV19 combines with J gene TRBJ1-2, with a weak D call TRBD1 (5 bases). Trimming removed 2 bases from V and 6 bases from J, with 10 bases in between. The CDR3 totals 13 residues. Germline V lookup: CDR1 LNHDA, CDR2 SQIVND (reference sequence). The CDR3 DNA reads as TGTGCCAGTAGTATAAGTAGGGGAAATGGCTACACCTTC. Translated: CASSISRGNGYTF.

CDR3 sequence reads: CASSGGSGANVLTF. The CDR3 DNA sequence: TGCGCCAGTTCAGGGGGCTCTGGGGCCAACGTCCTGACTTTC. This chain links TRBV5-1 with TRBJ2-6; 7 bases match TRBD1. The V gene end was trimmed by 8 bases and the J gene end by 0 bases; junction bases not matched to a gene: 2. CDR3 length: 14 residues. The germline V gene has CDR1 SGHRS and CDR2 YFSETQ.

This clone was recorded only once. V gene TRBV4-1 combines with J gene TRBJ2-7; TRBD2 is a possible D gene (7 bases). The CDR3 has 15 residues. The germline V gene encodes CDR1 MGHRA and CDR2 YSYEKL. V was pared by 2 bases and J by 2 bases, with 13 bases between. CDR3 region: CASSQRGGETYEQYF. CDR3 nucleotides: TGCGCCAGCAGCCAACGAGGGGGGGAGACCTACGAGCAGTACTTC.

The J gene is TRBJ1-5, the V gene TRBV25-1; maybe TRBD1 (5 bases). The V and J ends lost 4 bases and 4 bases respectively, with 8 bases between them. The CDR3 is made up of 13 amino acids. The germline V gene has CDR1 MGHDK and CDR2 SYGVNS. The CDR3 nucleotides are TGTGCCAGCAGTGGACCAGGGAATCAGCCCCAGCATTTT. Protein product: CASSGPGNQPQHF.

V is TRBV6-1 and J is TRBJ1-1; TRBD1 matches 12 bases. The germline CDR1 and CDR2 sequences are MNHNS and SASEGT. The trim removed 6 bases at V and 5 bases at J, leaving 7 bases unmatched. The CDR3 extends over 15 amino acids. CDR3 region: CASSLGQGALTEAFF. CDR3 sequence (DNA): TGTGCCAGCAGCCTGGGACAGGGGGCGCTTACTGAAGCTTTCTTT.

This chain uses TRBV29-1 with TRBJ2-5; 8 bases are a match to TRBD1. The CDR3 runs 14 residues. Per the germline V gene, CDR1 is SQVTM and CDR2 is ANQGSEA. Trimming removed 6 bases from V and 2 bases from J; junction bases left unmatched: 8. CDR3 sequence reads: CSVASGTGQETQYF. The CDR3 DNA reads TGCAGCGTCGCCTCCGGGACAGGACAAGAGACCCAGTACTTC.

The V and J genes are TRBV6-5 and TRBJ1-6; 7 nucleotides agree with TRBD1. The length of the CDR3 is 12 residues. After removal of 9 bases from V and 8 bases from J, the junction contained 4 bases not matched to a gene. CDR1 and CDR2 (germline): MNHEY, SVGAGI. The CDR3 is CASRDRDSPLHF. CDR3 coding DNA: TGTGCCAGTCGTGACAGGGATTCACCCCTCCACTTT.